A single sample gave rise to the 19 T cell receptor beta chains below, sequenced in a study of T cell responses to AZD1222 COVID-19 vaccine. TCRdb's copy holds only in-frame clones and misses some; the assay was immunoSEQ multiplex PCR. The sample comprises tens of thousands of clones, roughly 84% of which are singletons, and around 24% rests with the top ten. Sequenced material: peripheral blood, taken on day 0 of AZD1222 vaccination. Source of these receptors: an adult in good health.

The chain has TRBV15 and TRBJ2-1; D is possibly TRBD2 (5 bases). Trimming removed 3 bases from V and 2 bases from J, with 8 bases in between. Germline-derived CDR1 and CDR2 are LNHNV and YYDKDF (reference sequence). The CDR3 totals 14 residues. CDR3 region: CATSSSVTYNEQFF. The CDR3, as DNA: TGTGCCACCAGCAGTAGCGTAACCTACAATGAGCAGTTCTTC.

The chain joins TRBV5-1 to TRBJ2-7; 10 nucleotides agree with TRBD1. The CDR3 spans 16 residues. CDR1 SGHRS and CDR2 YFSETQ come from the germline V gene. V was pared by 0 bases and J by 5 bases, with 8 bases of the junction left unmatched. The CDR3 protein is CASSLVGQGNVDEQYF. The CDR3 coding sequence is TGCGCCAGCAGCTTGGTGGGACAGGGGAATGTGGACGAGCAGTACTTC.

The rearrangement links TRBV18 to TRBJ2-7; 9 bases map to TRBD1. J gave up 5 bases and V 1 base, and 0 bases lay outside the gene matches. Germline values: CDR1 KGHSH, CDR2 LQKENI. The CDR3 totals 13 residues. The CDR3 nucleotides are TGTGCCAGCTCACCACGACAGGGGGACGAGCAGTACTTC. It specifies CASSPRQGDEQYF.

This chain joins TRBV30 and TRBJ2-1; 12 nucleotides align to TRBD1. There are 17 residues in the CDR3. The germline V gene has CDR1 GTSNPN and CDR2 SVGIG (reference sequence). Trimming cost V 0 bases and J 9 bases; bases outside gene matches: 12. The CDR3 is CAWSVRGWDRGRGEQFF. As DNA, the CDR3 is TGTGCCTGGAGTGTACGGGGATGGGACAGGGGGCGAGGTGAGCAGTTCTTC.

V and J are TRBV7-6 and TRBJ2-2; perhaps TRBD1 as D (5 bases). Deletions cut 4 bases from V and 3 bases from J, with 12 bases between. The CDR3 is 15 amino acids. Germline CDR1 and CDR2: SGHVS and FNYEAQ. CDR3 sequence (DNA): TGTGCCAGCAGCTCCCGACAGTCTTACACCGGGGAGCTGTTTTTT. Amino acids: CASSSRQSYTGELFF.

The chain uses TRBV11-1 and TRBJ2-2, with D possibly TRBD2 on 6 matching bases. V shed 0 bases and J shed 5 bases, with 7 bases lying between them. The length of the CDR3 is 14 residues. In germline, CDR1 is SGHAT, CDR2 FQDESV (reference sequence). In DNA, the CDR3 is TGTGCCAGCAGCTTAGCTCGGGGGACCGGGGAGCTGTTTTTT. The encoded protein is CASSLARGTGELFF.

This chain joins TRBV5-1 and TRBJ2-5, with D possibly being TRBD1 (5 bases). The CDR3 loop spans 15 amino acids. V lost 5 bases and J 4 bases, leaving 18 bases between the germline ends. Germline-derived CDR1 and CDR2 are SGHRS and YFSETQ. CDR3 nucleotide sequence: TGCGCCAGCAGAGAGGACATAACGTTGACAGAGACCCAGTACTTC. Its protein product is CASREDITLTETQYF.

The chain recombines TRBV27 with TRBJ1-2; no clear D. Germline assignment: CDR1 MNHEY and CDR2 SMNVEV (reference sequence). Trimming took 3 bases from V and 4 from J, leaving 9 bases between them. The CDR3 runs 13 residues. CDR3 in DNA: TGTGCCAGCAGTTTGGAGGGAGGCTATGGCTACACCTTC. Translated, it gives CASSLEGGYGYTF.

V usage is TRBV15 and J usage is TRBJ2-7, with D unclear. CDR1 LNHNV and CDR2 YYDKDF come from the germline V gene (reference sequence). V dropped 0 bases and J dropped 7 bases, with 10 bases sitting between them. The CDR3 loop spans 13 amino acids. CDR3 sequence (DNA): TGTGCCACCAGCAGAGACCCTTTGGGAGAGCAGTACTTC. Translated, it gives CATSRDPLGEQYF. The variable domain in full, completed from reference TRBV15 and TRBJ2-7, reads DAMVIQNPRYQVTQFGKPVTLSCSQTLNHNVMYWYQQKSSQAPKLLFHYYDKDFNNEADTPDNFQSRRPNTSFCFLDIRSPGLGDTAMYLCATSRDPLGEQYFGPGTRLTVT.

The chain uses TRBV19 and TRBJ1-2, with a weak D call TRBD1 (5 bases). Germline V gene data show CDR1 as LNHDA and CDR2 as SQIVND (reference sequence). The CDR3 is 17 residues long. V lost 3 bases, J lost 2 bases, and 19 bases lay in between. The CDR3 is CASSIRGRGIINYGYTF. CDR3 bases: TGTGCCAGTAGTATCCGGGGACGGGGCATTATCAACTATGGCTACACCTTC. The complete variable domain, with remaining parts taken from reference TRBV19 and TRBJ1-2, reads DGGITQSPKYLFRKEGQNVTLSCEQNLNHDAMYWYRQDPGQGLRLIYYSQIVNDFQKGDIAEGYSVSREKKESFPLTVTSAQKNPTAFYLCASSIRGRGIINYGYTFGSGTRLTVV.

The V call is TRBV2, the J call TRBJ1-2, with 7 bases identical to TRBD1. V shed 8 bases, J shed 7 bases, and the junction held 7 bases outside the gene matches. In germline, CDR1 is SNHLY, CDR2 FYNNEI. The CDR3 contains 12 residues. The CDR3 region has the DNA TGTGCCAGCCAAGAGACAGGGATTGGCTACACCTTC. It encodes CASQETGIGYTF. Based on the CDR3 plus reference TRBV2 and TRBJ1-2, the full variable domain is EPEVTQTPSHQVTQMGQEVILRCVPISNHLYFYWYRQILGQKVEFLVSFYNNEISEKSEIFDDQFSVERPDGSNFTLKIRSTKLEDSAMYFCASQETGIGYTFGSGTRLTVV.

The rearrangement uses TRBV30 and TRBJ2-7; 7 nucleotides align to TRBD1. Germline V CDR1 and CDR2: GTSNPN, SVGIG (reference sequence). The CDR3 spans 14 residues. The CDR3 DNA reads TGTGCTACCTCTGGGGGACAGAAGGCCTACGAGCAGTACTTC. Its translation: CATSGGQKAYEQYF.

CDR3 sequence: CASDRSNGYTF. The CDR3 region has the DNA TGTGCCTCCGACAGGTCGAATGGCTACACCTTC. V usage is TRBV30 and J usage is TRBJ1-2; possibly TRBD1 for D (6 bases). V lost 7 bases and J lost 6, with 12 bases in between. Germline V lookup: CDR1 GTSNPN, CDR2 SVGIG (reference sequence). The CDR3 runs 11 residues.

The chain's CDR3 is CASSLPTGGPQETQYF. The CDR3 DNA reads as TGCGCCAGCAGCTTACCAACAGGGGGTCCCCAAGAGACCCAGTACTTC. The chain recombines TRBV5-1 with TRBJ2-5; TRBD1 agrees at 8 bases. Germline V gene data show CDR1 as SGHRS and CDR2 as YFSETQ. This CDR3 has 16 amino acids. V lost 2 bases, J lost 1 base, and 7 bases stayed unmatched.

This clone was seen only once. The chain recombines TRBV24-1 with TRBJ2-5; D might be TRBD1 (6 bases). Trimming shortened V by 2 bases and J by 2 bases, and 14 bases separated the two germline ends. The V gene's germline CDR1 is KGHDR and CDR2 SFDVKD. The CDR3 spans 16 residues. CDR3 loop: CATSDSAQGQQETQYF. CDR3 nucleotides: TGTGCCACCAGTGATTCCGCCCAGGGACAACAAGAGACCCAGTACTTC.

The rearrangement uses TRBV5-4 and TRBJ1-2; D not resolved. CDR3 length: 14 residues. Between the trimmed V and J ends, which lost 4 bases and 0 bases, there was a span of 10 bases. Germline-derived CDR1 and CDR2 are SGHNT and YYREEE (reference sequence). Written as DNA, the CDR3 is TGTGCCAGCAGCCACAGAACGACTAACTATGGCTACACCTTC. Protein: CASSHRTTNYGYTF.

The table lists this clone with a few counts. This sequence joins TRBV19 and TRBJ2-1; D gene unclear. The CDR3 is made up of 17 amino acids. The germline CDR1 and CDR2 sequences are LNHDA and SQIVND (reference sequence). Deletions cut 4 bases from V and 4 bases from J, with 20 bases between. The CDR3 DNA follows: TGTGCCAGTAGTACCGGGTTTCCAGGCAACGTATACAATGAGCAGTTCTTC. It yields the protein CASSTGFPGNVYNEQFF.

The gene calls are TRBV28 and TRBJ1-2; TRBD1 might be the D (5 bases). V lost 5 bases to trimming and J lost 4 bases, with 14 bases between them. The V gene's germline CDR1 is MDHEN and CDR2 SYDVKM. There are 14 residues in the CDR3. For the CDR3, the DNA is TGTGCCAGCAGTGGTATGACAGTAATCTATGGCTACACCTTC. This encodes CASSGMTVIYGYTF.

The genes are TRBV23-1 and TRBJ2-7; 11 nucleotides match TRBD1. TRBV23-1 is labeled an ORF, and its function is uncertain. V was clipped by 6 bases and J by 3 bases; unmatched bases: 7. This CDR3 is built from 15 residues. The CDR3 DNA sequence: TGCGCCAGCAGCCAGTCGGGGACAGGGGGCTACGAGCAGTACTTC. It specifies CASSQSGTGGYEQYF.